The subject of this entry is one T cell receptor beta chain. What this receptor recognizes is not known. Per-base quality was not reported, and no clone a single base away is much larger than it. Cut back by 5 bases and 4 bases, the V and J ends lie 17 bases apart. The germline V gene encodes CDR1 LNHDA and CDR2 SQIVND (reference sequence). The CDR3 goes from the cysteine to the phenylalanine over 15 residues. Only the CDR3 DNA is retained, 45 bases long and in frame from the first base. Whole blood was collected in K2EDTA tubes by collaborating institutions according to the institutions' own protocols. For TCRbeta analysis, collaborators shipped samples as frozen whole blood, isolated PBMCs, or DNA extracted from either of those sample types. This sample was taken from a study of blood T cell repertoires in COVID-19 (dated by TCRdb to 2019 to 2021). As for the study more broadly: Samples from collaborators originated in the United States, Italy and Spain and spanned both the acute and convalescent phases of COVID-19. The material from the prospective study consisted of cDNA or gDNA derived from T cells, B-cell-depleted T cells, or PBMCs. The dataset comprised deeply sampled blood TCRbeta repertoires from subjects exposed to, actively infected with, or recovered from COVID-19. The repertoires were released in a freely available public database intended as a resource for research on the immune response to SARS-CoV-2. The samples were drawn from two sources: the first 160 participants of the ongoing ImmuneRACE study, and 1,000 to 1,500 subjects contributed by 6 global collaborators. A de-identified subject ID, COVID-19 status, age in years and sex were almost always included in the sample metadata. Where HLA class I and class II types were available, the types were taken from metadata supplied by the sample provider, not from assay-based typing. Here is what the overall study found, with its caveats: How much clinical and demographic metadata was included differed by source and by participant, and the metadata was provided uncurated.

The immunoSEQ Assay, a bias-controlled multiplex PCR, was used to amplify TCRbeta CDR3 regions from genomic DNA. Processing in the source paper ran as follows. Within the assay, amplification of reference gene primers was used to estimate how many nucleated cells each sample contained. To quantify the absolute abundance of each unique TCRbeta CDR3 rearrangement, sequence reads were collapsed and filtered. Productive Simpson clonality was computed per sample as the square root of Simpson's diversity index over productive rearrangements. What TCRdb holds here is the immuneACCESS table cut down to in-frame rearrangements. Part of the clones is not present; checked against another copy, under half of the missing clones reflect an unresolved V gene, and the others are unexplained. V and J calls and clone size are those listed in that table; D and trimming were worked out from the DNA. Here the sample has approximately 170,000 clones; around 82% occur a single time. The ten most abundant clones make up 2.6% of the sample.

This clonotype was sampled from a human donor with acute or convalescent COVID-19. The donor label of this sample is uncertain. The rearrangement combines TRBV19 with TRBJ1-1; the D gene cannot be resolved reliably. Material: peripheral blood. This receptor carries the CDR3 CASSFAPRSSTEAFF. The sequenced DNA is TGTGCCAGTAGTTTTGCCCCCCGGAGCTCCACTGAAGCTTTCTTT.